This TCR beta chain derives from a study of blood T cell repertoires in COVID-19. As for the study in general: PBMCs, B-cell-depleted T cells, or T cells provided the cDNA or gDNA that made up the material.

Study processing details: Nucleated cell counts were estimated from reference gene primer amplification. Using immunoSEQ multiplex PCR, the repertoire was profiled, and TCRdb retains in-frame clones only, with some absent. That table is the source of V, J and clone size, and D and trimming were worked out from the DNA. The sample shows 150,000 to 200,000 clones, around nine tenths of them seen only once. The V and J ends lost 1 base and 8 bases respectively, with 18 bases between them. Germline V gene sequence: CDR1 SGHDT, CDR2 YYEEEE. There are 16 residues in the CDR3. The specimen was peripheral blood. The V gene is TRBV5-6, the J gene TRBJ2-2; D is perhaps TRBD2 (5 bases). The source is a man between 40 and 49 years old with active or convalescent COVID-19. CDR3 amino acids: CASSLSRTLGRGELFF. CDR3 nucleotide sequence: TGTGCCAGCAGCTTGTCACGGACTCTCGGGCGGGGGGAGCTGTTTTTT.